The 27 T cell receptor beta chains given below trace back to one sample, sequenced in a study of graft-versus-host responses after intestinal transplantation. The researchers put some 200,000 CFSE-labeled responder cells into plates with some 200,000 irradiated, violet-dye-labeled stimulator cells. The protocol was immunoSEQ multiplex PCR, while the TCRdb copy is restricted to in-frame clones and leaves out a portion. Among 8,000 to 10,000 clones, about a quarter were seen once, and the ten largest hold over 4%. Sequenced material: alloreactive CD8+ T cells from a mixed lymphocyte reaction culture, taken before transplantation. This sample's subset: CFSE-low proliferating T cells sorted from roughly six-day pre-transplant mixed lymphocyte reaction (GvH or HvG direction). The receptors were sampled from a human patient who was an organ donor for intestinal transplantation.

By frequency in the sample, this clone is medium-sized. The rearrangement uses TRBV4-1 and TRBJ2-7; D is unresolved. CDR3 length: 12 amino acids. Between the trimmed V and J ends, which lost 0 bases and 10 bases, there was a span of 10 bases. From germline, CDR1 is MGHRA and CDR2 YSYEKL. CDR3 sequence: CASSQDHLSQYF. Written as DNA, the CDR3 is TGCGCCAGCAGCCAAGATCACCTCTCTCAGTACTTC.

V is TRBV28 and J is TRBJ2-2, with D possibly matching TRBD1 (5 bases). The CDR3 loop spans 16 amino acids. Germline values: CDR1 MDHEN, CDR2 SYDVKM. V was pared by 10 bases and J by 0 bases, with 18 bases between. The CDR3 DNA reads as TGTGCCACCCAGGGTTTGGAGACAACGAACACCGGGGAGCTGTTTTTT. It codes for CATQGLETTNTGELFF.

This chain links TRBV11-3 with TRBJ1-2, with TRBD1 identical over 8 bases. Trimming at V came to 3 bases and at J to 6 bases, leaving 6 bases not matched to a gene. CDR1 SGHNT and CDR2 YENEEA come from the germline V gene. This CDR3 region has 14 residues. CDR3: CASSFPGQGDGYTF. As DNA, the CDR3 is TGTGCCAGCAGCTTCCCCGGACAGGGAGATGGCTACACCTTC. Supplemented by reference TRBV11-3 and TRBJ1-2, the full variable domain reads EAGVVQSPRYKIIEKKQPVAFWCNPISGHNTLYWYLQNLGQGPELLIRYENEEAVDDSQLPKDRFSAERLKGVDSTLKIQPAELGDSAVYLCASSFPGQGDGYTFGSGTRLTVV.

This clone was seen a few times. The chain joins TRBV4-1 to TRBJ2-3; D gene unclear. Trimming pared 0 bases from V and 2 bases from J, leaving 9 bases between. Per the germline V gene, CDR1 is MGHRA and CDR2 is YSYEKL. CDR3 length: 15 amino acids. This CDR3 is CASSQDLHTTDTQYF. The CDR3 coding sequence is TGCGCCAGCAGCCAAGATTTGCACACCACAGATACGCAGTATTTT.

Worth noting for this clone: Sequence at one end of the junction differs from germline and may be a read error. The chain joins TRBV5-4 to TRBJ1-1; D is perhaps TRBD1 (5 bases). The germline gives CDR1 SGHNT, CDR2 YYREEE (reference sequence). The CDR3 is 13 residues long. The CDR3 region has the DNA TGCGCCAGCAGCAAAGGGGCAGGCACTGAAGCTTTCTTT. It is translated as CASSKGAGTEAFF.

J is TRBJ2-2 and V is TRBV30; D call uncertain. Per the germline V gene, CDR1 is GTSNPN and CDR2 is SVGIG (reference sequence). CDR3 length: 12 residues. Deletions cut 4 bases from V and 5 bases from J, with 8 bases between. The chain's CDR3 is CAWIRVTGELFF. CDR3 bases: TGTGCCTGGATTCGGGTTACCGGGGAGCTGTTTTTT.

This clone was counted between two and nine times. This sequence joins TRBV19 and TRBJ2-6, with TRBD1 matching 7 bases. Germline V gene sequence: CDR1 LNHDA, CDR2 SQIVND (reference sequence). V gave up 5 bases and J gave up 0 bases; unmatched junction bases: 1. The CDR3 sequence is 15 residues long. CDR3 nucleotide sequence: TGTGCCAGTAGTTGGGACAGCTCTGGGGCCAACGTCCTGACTTTC. Its protein product is CASSWDSSGANVLTF.

This clone was counted between two and nine times. This likely reflects a read error, since a far larger clone is one base away. The gene calls are TRBV6-1 and TRBJ1-2; possible D gene TRBD1, 6 bases. Germline lookup yields CDR1 MNHNS and CDR2 SASEGT. The CDR3 has 15 residues. The V end lost 4 bases, the J end lost 4 bases, and 16 bases lay between the germline ends. CDR3 sequence (DNA): TGTGCCAGCAGTGTACCCCAGGACAGCTTCTATGGCTACACCTTC. Residues: CASSVPQDSFYGYTF.

The CDR3 DNA reads as TGTGCCAGCAGCGGGCAGCGGGGTTCCTACGAGCAGTACTTC. It translates to CASSGQRGSYEQYF. V and J are TRBV9 and TRBJ2-7; 7 bases match TRBD2. Germline assignment: CDR1 SGDLS and CDR2 YYNGEE. This CDR3 comprises 14 residues. J gave up 1 base and V 3 bases, and 4 bases lay outside the gene matches.

This clone was detected a few times. The chain couples TRBV6-9 to TRBJ2-1, with D possibly matching TRBD2 (6 bases). The CDR3 has 14 amino acids. The germline CDR1 and CDR2 sequences are MNHGY and SVAAGI. Trimming took off 4 bases at V and 1 base at J, with 8 bases between the two ends. DNA for the CDR3: TGTGCCAGCAGTTCCGGGAGTTCCTACAATGAGCAGTTCTTC. Protein sequence: CASSSGSSYNEQFF.

The V and J genes are TRBV6-4 and TRBJ2-3; TRBD2 agrees at 9 bases. CDR1 and CDR2 (germline): MRHNA, SNTAGT. The CDR3 runs to 20 residues. J lost 3 bases, V lost 6 bases, and 22 bases had no gene match. The CDR3 loop is CASSPIAGAGGLSVTDTQYF. The CDR3 DNA is TGTGCCAGCAGCCCCATAGCGGGGGCCGGGGGATTGAGTGTGACAGATACGCAGTATTTT.

This clone was counted only a few times. The J gene is TRBJ2-1, the V gene TRBV2, with 9 positions matching TRBD2. Germline loops: CDR1 SNHLY, CDR2 FYNNEI. Trimming at V came to 10 bases and at J to 7 bases, leaving 14 bases not matched to a gene. The CDR3 has 15 residues. The CDR3, as DNA: TGTGCCAACCGGGGCGGGGGGGCCCTTGGTAATGAGCAGTTCTTC. Protein sequence: CANRGGGALGNEQFF.

V usage is TRBV30 and J usage is TRBJ2-1; no firm D call. The V end lost 2 bases, the J end lost 6 bases, and 8 bases lay between the germline ends. The CDR3 totals 12 residues. Germline V gene data show CDR1 as GTSNPN and CDR2 as SVGIG (reference sequence). The CDR3 nucleotides are TGTGCCTGGAGTCCTCTGTTCAATGAGCAGTTCTTC. Translation: CAWSPLFNEQFF. Drawing the rest from reference TRBV30 and TRBJ2-1, the complete variable domain is SQTIHQWPATLVQPVGSPLSLECTVEGTSNPNLYWYRQAAGRGLQLLFYSVGIGQISSEVPQNLSASRPQDRQFILSSKKLLLSDSGFYLCAWSPLFNEQFFGPGTRLTVL.

This clone was seen more than once but under ten times. The V and J genes are TRBV9 and TRBJ2-3, with 13 bases aligning to TRBD2. Germline loops: CDR1 SGDLS, CDR2 YYNGEE. CDR3 length: 17 residues. The V gene end was trimmed by 4 bases and the J gene end by 2 bases; junction bases not matched to a gene: 7. The DNA of the CDR3 is TGTGCCAGCAGCCTTGGACTAGCGGGAGATCACACAGATACGCAGTATTTT. The encoded protein is CASSLGLAGDHTDTQYF.

This sequence joins TRBV27 and TRBJ2-1, with D uncertain. Trimming stripped 3 bases from V and 4 bases from J, with 13 bases between. CDR1 and CDR2 from the germline V gene are MNHEY and SMNVEV (reference sequence). The CDR3 runs to 15 residues. DNA of the CDR3: TGTGCCAGCAGTTTTTCCCTGGACGGATACAATGAGCAGTTCTTC. Encoded protein: CASSFSLDGYNEQFF.

This clone was seen a few times. This may stem from a read error, because a much larger clone lies one nucleotide away. The CDR3 is CSGVTGGPNYGYTF. The CDR3 region has the DNA TGCAGCGGTGTCACAGGGGGCCCCAACTATGGCTACACCTTC. The V and J genes are TRBV29-1 and TRBJ1-2; 9 nucleotides agree with TRBD1. The CDR3 covers 14 residues. Germline V gene sequence: CDR1 SQVTM, CDR2 ANQGSEA. With V trimmed by 7 bases and J by 2 bases, 8 bases remained unmatched.

The V call is TRBV29-1, the J call TRBJ2-7; the match to TRBD1 covers 7 bases. CDR3 length equals 14 residues. Germline V gene data show CDR1 as SQVTM and CDR2 as ANQGSEA. With V trimmed by 0 bases and J by 3 bases, 5 bases remained unmatched. This CDR3 is CSVEEGTAIYEQYF. CDR3 nucleotides: TGCAGCGTTGAAGAAGGGACAGCGATCTACGAGCAGTACTTC.

This rearrangement joins TRBV6-1 to TRBJ2-7; no definite D call. Deletions cut 3 bases from V and 3 bases from J, with 12 bases between. CDR3 size: 14 residues. Germline CDR1 is MNHNS and CDR2 is SASEGT. The CDR3 protein is CASSDGSGIYEQYF. CDR3 nucleotides: TGTGCCAGCAGTGATGGATCAGGTATCTACGAGCAGTACTTC.

V and J are TRBV30 and TRBJ2-7; D possibly corresponds to TRBD1 (5 bases). V was cut by 1 base and J by 2 bases, with 9 bases left in between. CDR3 size: 13 residues. The germline V gene encodes CDR1 GTSNPN and CDR2 SVGIG (reference sequence). The CDR3: CAWSEQVAYEQYF. The CDR3 region has the DNA TGTGCCTGGAGTGAACAGGTGGCCTACGAGCAGTACTTC.

This clone has a single count. Within the sample, other DNA sequences also encode this same CDR3. The chain combines TRBV6-5 with TRBJ1-2; D is unresolved. Germline CDR1 and CDR2: MNHEY and SVGAGI. The V end was cut by 4 bases, the J end by 4 bases, with 7 bases between. The CDR3 contains 12 residues. The CDR3 region has the DNA TGTGCCAGCAGTTCGGACGGCTATGGCTACACCTTC. Its translation: CASSSDGYGYTF.

The chain combines TRBV27 with TRBJ2-2; 7 bases agree with TRBD2. This CDR3 comprises 16 residues. Germline CDR1 MNHEY, CDR2 SMNVEV (reference sequence). V shed 6 bases and J 1 base; nucleotides not matched to a gene: 8. The CDR3 DNA follows: TGTGCCAGCAGGACACACGGGGAGGGGAACACCGGGGAGCTGTTTTTT. Residues: CASRTHGEGNTGELFF.

The chain links TRBV5-5 to TRBJ2-1; D possibly uses TRBD1 or TRBD2 (5 bases each). Germline CDR1 reads SGHKS; CDR2 reads YYEKEE (reference sequence). The V end was cut by 3 bases, the J end by 3 bases, with 7 bases between. The CDR3 has 13 amino acids. CDR3 amino acids: CASSWGNYNEQFF. The CDR3 DNA reads TGTGCCAGCAGCTGGGGGAACTACAATGAGCAGTTCTTC.

This clone is labeled medium-sized. V and J are TRBV10-2 and TRBJ2-7; D gene unclear. The CDR3 extends over 13 amino acids. The V end was cut by 3 bases, the J end by 2 bases, with 8 bases between. CDR1 and CDR2 from the germline V gene are WSHSY and SAAADI. CDR3 sequence: CASSDPGPYEQYF. For the CDR3, the DNA is TGCGCCAGCAGTGATCCCGGGCCCTACGAGCAGTACTTC.

V gene TRBV7-9 combines with J gene TRBJ2-1; tentative D call: TRBD1 (6 bases). Per germline, CDR1 SEHNR and CDR2 FQNEAQ (reference sequence). The V end was cut by 5 bases, the J end by 7 bases, with 9 bases between. The CDR3 has 12 amino acids. This chain's CDR3 is CASSLGQNEQFF. The CDR3 DNA reads as TGTGCCAGCAGCCTCGGACAGAATGAGCAGTTCTTC.

This clone was found a few times. The chain is built from TRBV7-9 and TRBJ2-7; D might be TRBD1 or TRBD2, each matching 5 bases. The CDR3 consists of 13 residues. V was clipped by 5 bases and J by 7 bases, with 15 bases between them. Germline-derived CDR1 and CDR2 are SEHNR and FQNEAQ (reference sequence). This CDR3 is CASSPTGPGEQYF. The CDR3 region has the DNA TGTGCCAGCAGCCCGACGGGGCCGGGGGAGCAGTACTTC.

This clone turned up a few times. The V call is TRBV4-3, the J call TRBJ2-1; D might be TRBD2 (6 bases). Trimming removed 5 bases at V and 3 bases at J, with 8 bases between. The CDR3 has 13 amino acids. The germline V gene encodes CDR1 LGHNA and CDR2 YSLEER. CDR3 loop: CASSGGNYNEQFF. The DNA for the CDR3 is TGCGCCAGCAGCGGAGGGAACTACAATGAGCAGTTCTTC.

In this sample, this clone turned up a few times. The V call is TRBV7-2, the J call TRBJ1-1; tentative D call: TRBD1 (6 bases). Germline lookup yields CDR1 SGHTA and CDR2 FQGNSA. The CDR3 has 12 amino acids. Between the trimmed V and J ends, which lost 5 bases and 7 bases, there was a span of 11 bases. The CDR3 nucleotides read TGTGCCAGCAGCGAGGACAGTGATGAAGCTTTCTTT. This gives the protein CASSEDSDEAFF.